The 30 T cell receptor beta chains below all came from one sample that was sequenced in a study of graft-versus-host responses after intestinal transplantation. Only in-frame clones appear in the TCRdb table, and some are missing; sequencing was by immunoSEQ multiplex PCR. In the table there are roughly 110,000 clones, approximately 94% of which are singletons. Which antigens these TCRs recognize remains unknown. The input for sequencing was unstimulated CD4+ T cells sorted from spleen or lymph node cells, taken before transplant. These receptor sequences come from a human donor who was the organ donor for an intestinal transplant.

CDR3 DNA: TGTGCCAGCAGCACACGACTAGCGGGAGGGCAAAGTGAGCAGTTCTTC. It codes for CASSTRLAGGQSEQFF. V usage is TRBV27 and J usage is TRBJ2-1; TRBD2 matches at 14 bases. From germline, CDR1 is MNHEY and CDR2 SMNVEV (reference sequence). The CDR3 contains 16 residues. V lost 6 bases to trimming and J lost 9 bases; unmatched junction nucleotides: 10.

The count of this clone is one. The CDR3 coding sequence is TGTGCCAGTAGTATAGCCCAGAAACTAGCGGGAGAATACAATGAGCAGTTCTTC. The encoded protein is CASSIAQKLAGEYNEQFF. The chain recombines TRBV19 with TRBJ2-1; 11 bases are a match to TRBD2. The V gene's germline CDR1 is LNHDA and CDR2 SQIVND (reference sequence). The trim removed 1 base at V and 4 bases at J, leaving 9 bases unmatched. The CDR3 covers 18 residues.

The chain combines TRBV4-3 with TRBJ1-1; unclear D gene. Trimming took 0 bases from V and 1 from J, leaving 6 bases between them. CDR1 and CDR2 (germline): LGHNA, YSLEER. The CDR3 is 14 residues long. CDR3 amino acids: CASSQDPGNTEAFF. CDR3 nucleotide sequence: TGCGCCAGCAGCCAAGATCCGGGGAACACTGAAGCTTTCTTT.

The chain carries TRBV28 and TRBJ1-4; 7 nucleotides match TRBD1. J was trimmed by 5 bases and V by 7 bases; bases with no gene match: 1. Per the germline V gene, CDR1 is MDHEN and CDR2 is SYDVKM. This CDR3 has 12 residues. The CDR3 is CASTGGNEKLFF. Written as DNA, the CDR3 is TGTGCCAGCACAGGGGGAAATGAAAAACTGTTTTTT.

J is TRBJ2-7 and V is TRBV5-1; weak D call: TRBD1 (6 bases). Germline CDR1 SGHRS, CDR2 YFSETQ. Trimming removed 4 bases from V and 0 bases from J, with 14 bases in between. CDR3 size: 15 residues. This CDR3 reads CASSPDLTGSYEQYF. As DNA, the CDR3 is TGCGCCAGCAGCCCCGATCTGACAGGCTCCTACGAGCAGTACTTC.

In nucleotides, the CDR3 is TGTGCCAGCAGTGACAGGGGGACCGGGGAGCTGTTTTTT. Residues: CASSDRGTGELFF. The rearrangement joins TRBV19 to TRBJ2-2; 9 bases map to TRBD1. The CDR3 totals 13 residues. J gave up 5 bases and V 9 bases, and 4 bases lay outside the gene matches. Germline V lookup: CDR1 LNHDA, CDR2 SQIVND (reference sequence).

The chain employs TRBV6-5 and TRBJ1-2, with TRBD1 matching over 8 bases. Unmatched junction bases numbered 7, after V lost 6 bases and J lost 4 bases. CDR3 length equals 14 residues. The germline V gene encodes CDR1 MNHEY and CDR2 SVGAGI. The CDR3 DNA reads as TGTGCCAGCAGGACACCAGGACAGGGCTATGGCTACACCTTC. Amino acids: CASRTPGQGYGYTF.

J is TRBJ1-5 and V is TRBV6-1; a possible D gene is TRBD1 (5 bases). Trimming shortened V by 1 base and J by 7 bases, and 5 bases separated the two germline ends. The CDR3 is 12 residues long. CDR1 and CDR2 from the germline V gene are MNHNS and SASEGT. CDR3 bases: TGTGCCAGCAGTGAAGGGGGGCAGCCCCAGCATTTT. Translated, it gives CASSEGGQPQHF.

This rearrangement joins TRBV9 to TRBJ2-7; 7 bases agree with TRBD2. CDR1 is SGDLS and CDR2 is YYNGEE in the germline V gene. There are 14 residues in the CDR3. V gave up 4 bases and J gave up 7 bases; unmatched junction bases: 11. Here the CDR3 reads CASSSGFEGGEQYF. In nucleotides, the CDR3 is TGTGCCAGCAGCTCGGGTTTTGAGGGAGGGGAGCAGTACTTC.

This chain uses TRBV19 with TRBJ2-5; D gene unclear. Germline-derived CDR1 and CDR2 are LNHDA and SQIVND (reference sequence). Trimming stripped 3 bases from V and 2 bases from J, with 7 bases between. This CDR3 spans 13 amino acids. The CDR3 is CASSIGLQETQYF. The CDR3 DNA follows: TGTGCCAGTAGTATCGGCCTTCAAGAGACCCAGTACTTC.

The genes are TRBV19 and TRBJ1-5; no reliable D call. V shed 10 bases and J shed 0 bases, with 16 bases lying between them. The CDR3 runs 15 residues. Per germline, CDR1 LNHDA and CDR2 SQIVND (reference sequence). The CDR3 bases are TGTGCCACCACCGCGCAGCCTTATAGCAATCAGCCCCAGCATTTT. It encodes CATTAQPYSNQPQHF.

J is TRBJ2-7 and V is TRBV6-4; 12 bases agree with TRBD2. J gave up 7 bases and V 6 bases, and 7 bases lay outside the gene matches. Germline CDR1 reads MRHNA; CDR2 reads SNTAGT. CDR3 length: 14 amino acids. CDR3 nucleotide sequence: TGTGCCAGCAGAAGAACCGGGACTAGCGGGGAGCAGTACTTC. Translated, it gives CASRRTGTSGEQYF.

In nucleotides, the CDR3 is TGCGCCAGCAGCCTAGATTCGGGACTAGCGGGAGAAATCTCCTACGAGCAGTACTTC. Translating gives CASSLDSGLAGEISYEQYF. The chain employs TRBV4-1 and TRBJ2-7, with TRBD2 identical over 14 bases. V trimming: 4 bases; J trimming: 0 bases; junction bases outside the gene matches: 11. This CDR3 is built from 19 residues. The germline CDR1 and CDR2 sequences are MGHRA and YSYEKL.

The DNA of the CDR3 is TGTGCCAGCAGCATAGAGACTAGTGAAGACGAGCAGTACTTC. Translated, it gives CASSIETSEDEQYF. V and J are TRBV21-1 and TRBJ2-7; the table gives TRBD2 as D, unverified against the DNA. TRBV21-1 is recorded as a pseudogene. This CDR3 is 14 amino acids long.

This clone was seen only a few times. The rearrangement uses TRBV2 and TRBJ1-3; 8 nucleotides align to TRBD1. Germline V gene lookup returns CDR1 SNHLY and CDR2 FYNNEI. V shed 4 bases, J shed 3 bases, and the junction held 8 bases outside the gene matches. CDR3 size: 16 residues. CDR3 in DNA: TGTGCCAGCAGTGGACCAGGGGGCGCGGGTGGAAACACCATATATTTT. Encoded protein: CASSGPGGAGGNTIYF.

The J gene is TRBJ2-1, the V gene TRBV28; the match to TRBD1 covers 8 bases. Germline-derived CDR1 and CDR2 are MDHEN and SYDVKM. This CDR3 is built from 14 residues. Unmatched junction bases numbered 8, after V lost 4 bases and J lost 9 bases. In DNA form, the CDR3 reads TGTGCCAGCAGTTACTGGACAGGGCGGGTTGAGCAGTTCTTC. Its translation: CASSYWTGRVEQFF. The complete variable domain, with remaining parts taken from reference TRBV28 and TRBJ2-1, reads DVKVTQSSRYLVKRTGEKVFLECVQDMDHENMFWYRQDPGLGLRLIYFSYDVKMKEKGDIPEGYSVSREKKERFSLILESASTNQTSMYLCASSYWTGRVEQFFGPGTRLTVL.

The rearrangement links TRBV28 to TRBJ1-2; 7 nucleotides agree with TRBD1. This CDR3 is built from 14 residues. V shed 6 bases and J 3 bases; nucleotides not matched to a gene: 7. The germline gives CDR1 MDHEN, CDR2 SYDVKM. The CDR3 loop is CASRAGTADYGYTF. CDR3 DNA: TGTGCCAGCAGAGCCGGGACAGCAGACTATGGCTACACCTTC.

The gene calls are TRBV11-2 and TRBJ1-3; 7 bases align to TRBD1. This CDR3 comprises 15 residues. The germline gives CDR1 SGHAT, CDR2 FQNNGV. V gave up 5 bases and J gave up 4 bases; unmatched junction bases: 8. CDR3 residues: CASSPLTGTGNTIYF. CDR3 DNA: TGTGCCAGCAGCCCCTTGACAGGGACAGGAAACACCATATATTTT.

V is TRBV14 and J is TRBJ1-4, with a weak D call TRBD1 (6 bases). Trimming took off 1 base at V and 0 bases at J, with 6 bases between the two ends. The CDR3 contains 15 residues. CDR1 and CDR2 (germline): SGHDN, FVKESK. CDR3 protein: CASSQAGATNEKLFF. Written as DNA, the CDR3 is TGTGCCAGCAGCCAAGCAGGGGCAACTAATGAAAAACTGTTTTTT.

The rearrangement joins TRBV19 to TRBJ2-7; TRBD2 matches at 10 bases. J gave up 7 bases and V 3 bases, and 9 bases lay outside the gene matches. Looked up from germline, CDR1 is LNHDA and CDR2 is SQIVND (reference sequence). The CDR3 extends over 15 amino acids. CDR3 region: CASSIGLAGVKEQYF. The CDR3 DNA sequence: TGTGCCAGTAGTATTGGTCTAGCGGGAGTAAAAGAGCAGTACTTC. Together with reference TRBV19 and TRBJ2-7, the CDR3 gives the full variable domain: DGGITQSPKYLFRKEGQNVTLSCEQNLNHDAMYWYRQDPGQGLRLIYYSQIVNDFQKGDIAEGYSVSREKKESFPLTVTSAQKNPTAFYLCASSIGLAGVKEQYFGPGTRLTVT.

The gene calls are TRBV7-9 and TRBJ1-1; TRBD1 might be the D (5 bases). V was clipped by 5 bases and J by 1 base, with 11 bases between them. The CDR3 covers 14 residues. From germline, CDR1 is SEHNR and CDR2 FQNEAQ (reference sequence). In DNA form, the CDR3 reads TGTGCCAGCAGCCGGGACGGATGGAACACTGAAGCTTTCTTT. Amino acid sequence: CASSRDGWNTEAFF.

CDR3 amino acids: CASSYDRGEKLFF. The DNA of the CDR3 is TGTGCCAGCAGTTACGACAGGGGAGAAAAACTGTTTTTT. The chain joins TRBV6-5 to TRBJ1-4; the match to TRBD1 covers 8 bases. Germline V gene sequence: CDR1 MNHEY, CDR2 SVGAGI. Losses at the gene ends were 2 bases for V and 8 bases for J; bases not matched to a gene: 1. This CDR3 is 13 amino acids long.

This clone was seen only once. J is TRBJ2-1 and V is TRBV7-8, with 11 positions matching TRBD2. CDR3 size: 18 residues. Unmatched junction bases numbered 14, after V lost 10 bases and J lost 0 bases. Per the germline V gene, CDR1 is SGHVS and CDR2 is FQNEAQ. CDR3 sequence reads: CATSKLAGGAGSYNEQFF. The CDR3 coding sequence is TGTGCCACCTCAAAGCTAGCGGGAGGAGCAGGCTCCTACAATGAGCAGTTCTTC.

The chain couples TRBV5-8 to TRBJ1-3; D remains unclear. This CDR3 has 15 amino acids. CDR1 is SGHTS and CDR2 is YDEGEE in the germline V gene. The V and J ends lost 0 bases and 2 bases respectively, with 9 bases between them. CDR3 amino acids: CASSLVLTTGNTIYF. The CDR3 coding sequence is TGTGCCAGCAGCTTGGTTTTGACGACTGGAAACACCATATATTTT.

This rearrangement joins TRBV6-5 to TRBJ2-1; D is ambiguous. The CDR3 has 14 amino acids. Trimming cost V 6 bases and J 3 bases, with 12 bases left between them. CDR1 is MNHEY and CDR2 is SVGAGI in the germline V gene. The CDR3 here is CASSSPLFYNEQFF. The CDR3 coding sequence is TGTGCCAGCAGCTCTCCCTTATTCTACAATGAGCAGTTCTTC.

The chain recombines TRBV6-5 with TRBJ2-7; D not certain. The V end lost 0 bases, the J end lost 3 bases, and 6 bases lay between the germline ends. The germline CDR1 and CDR2 sequences are MNHEY and SVGAGI. The CDR3 has 13 residues. The CDR3 loop reads CASSYSNDYEQYF. The CDR3 bases are TGTGCCAGCAGTTACTCGAACGACTACGAGCAGTACTTC.

The chain joins TRBV11-3 to TRBJ2-3; tentatively, D is TRBD2 (5 bases). The CDR3 consists of 14 residues. Trimming pared 0 bases from V and 4 bases from J, leaving 8 bases between. Germline V gene data show CDR1 as SGHNT and CDR2 as YENEEA. The CDR3 is CASSLESGSDTQYF. The CDR3 bases are TGTGCCAGCAGCTTAGAAAGCGGCTCAGATACGCAGTATTTT.

The chain joins TRBV11-2 to TRBJ2-5; perhaps TRBD2 as D (6 bases). Germline CDR1 SGHAT, CDR2 FQNNGV. V was pared by 7 bases and J by 7 bases, with 10 bases between. The CDR3 is made up of 11 amino acids. CDR3 nucleotide sequence: TGTGCCAGCACCATGGGGGGGACCCAGTACTTC. This gives the protein CASTMGGTQYF.

As to this clone: The junction departs from the called germline gene at one end, perhaps through a read error. The chain links TRBV9 to TRBJ2-3; D is possibly TRBD1 or TRBD2 (5 bases each). Germline V gene sequence: CDR1 SGDLS, CDR2 YYNGEE. This CDR3 has 15 amino acids. The CDR3 reads CASNVDGARADTQYF. In DNA form, the CDR3 reads TGTGCCAGCAACGTAGACGGGGCGAGAGCCGATACGCAGTATTTT.

The V gene is TRBV2, the J gene TRBJ2-1, with 7 nucleotides matching TRBD1. The CDR3 is 16 amino acids. With 3 bases clipped from V and 3 bases from J, the junction kept 8 bases outside the gene matches. Looked up from germline, CDR1 is SNHLY and CDR2 is FYNNEI. The CDR3 sequence is CASSDVWTGLYNEQFF. CDR3 coding DNA: TGTGCCAGCAGTGACGTGTGGACAGGCCTCTACAATGAGCAGTTCTTC.